This T cell receptor beta chain was observed in a study of OX40 agonist ivuxolimab in advanced cancers. To note about this clone: Its antigen remains unidentified.

TCRdb's table, derived via immunoSEQ multiplex PCR, lists solely in-frame clones and lacks some. Of around 50,000 clones in the sample, 84% were seen once. This CDR3 has 11 residues. Germline values: CDR1 SGHTS, CDR2 YDEGEE. V dropped 2 bases and J dropped 6 bases, with 3 bases sitting between them. Study outcomes and limitations: Doses of 0.1 to 3.0 mg/kg were accompanied by clonal expansion of CD4+ and CD8+ blood T cells by week 6. Expanded clones were, on average, more numerous in CD8+ T cells than in CD4+. Determination of antigen specificity was not performed for the expanded peripheral T cells.

The chain couples TRBV5-8 to TRBJ2-1; D ambiguous. The source material was CD4+ or CD8+ T cells sorted from blood, sampled in a trial of the OX40 agonist ivuxolimab. This TCR came from an adult with an advanced solid tumor such as melanoma, head and neck, liver or kidney cancer. The CDR3 DNA reads TGTGCCAGCAGCTTCCTCAATGAGCAGTTCTTC. Translation gives CASSFLNEQFF. The variable domain in full, completed from reference TRBV5-8 and TRBJ2-1, reads EAGVTQSPTHLIKTRGQQATLRCSPISGHTSVYWYQQALGLGLQFLLWYDEGEERNRGNFPPRFSGRQFPNYSSELNVNALELEDSALYLCASSFLNEQFFGPGTRLTVL.